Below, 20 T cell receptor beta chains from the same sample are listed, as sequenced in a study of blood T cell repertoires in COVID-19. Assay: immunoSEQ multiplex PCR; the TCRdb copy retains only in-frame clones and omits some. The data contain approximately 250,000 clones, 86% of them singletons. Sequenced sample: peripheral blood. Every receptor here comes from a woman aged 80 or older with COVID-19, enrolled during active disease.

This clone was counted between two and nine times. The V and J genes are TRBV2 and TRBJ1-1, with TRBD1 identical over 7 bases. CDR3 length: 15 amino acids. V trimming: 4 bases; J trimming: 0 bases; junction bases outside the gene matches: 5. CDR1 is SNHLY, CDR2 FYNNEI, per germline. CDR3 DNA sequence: TGTGCCAGCAGTGGACAGGGCATCATGAACACTGAAGCTTTCTTT. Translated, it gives CASSGQGIMNTEAFF.

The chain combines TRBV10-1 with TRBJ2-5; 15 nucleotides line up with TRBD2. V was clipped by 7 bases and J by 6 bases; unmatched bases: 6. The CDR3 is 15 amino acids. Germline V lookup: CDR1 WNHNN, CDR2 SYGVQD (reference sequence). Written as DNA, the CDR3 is TGCGCCAGCAACGGACTAGCGGGGGGGCCGAAGACCCAGTACTTC. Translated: CASNGLAGGPKTQYF.

The CDR3 protein is CASSARVGVFNEQFF. DNA of the CDR3: TGTGCCAGCAGCGCCCGGGTGGGAGTGTTCAATGAGCAGTTCTTC. The V call is TRBV9, the J call TRBJ2-1; D might be TRBD2 (5 bases). Per the germline V gene, CDR1 is SGDLS and CDR2 is YYNGEE. The CDR3 covers 15 residues. Trimming shortened V by 3 bases and J by 6 bases, and 16 bases separated the two germline ends. The variable domain in full, with the rest retrieved from reference TRBV9 and TRBJ2-1, is DSGVTQTPKHLITATGQRVTLRCSPRSGDLSVYWYQQSLDQGLQFLIQYYNGEERAKGNILERFSAQQFPDLHSELNLSSLELGDSALYFCASSARVGVFNEQFFGPGTRLTVL.

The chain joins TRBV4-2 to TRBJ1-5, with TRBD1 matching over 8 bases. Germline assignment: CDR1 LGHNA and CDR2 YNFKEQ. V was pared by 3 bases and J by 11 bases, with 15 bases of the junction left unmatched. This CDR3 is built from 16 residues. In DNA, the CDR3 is TGTGCCAGCAGCCACAACCCGAGTCAGGGGGCCTCGGCCCAGCATTTT. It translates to CASSHNPSQGASAQHF.

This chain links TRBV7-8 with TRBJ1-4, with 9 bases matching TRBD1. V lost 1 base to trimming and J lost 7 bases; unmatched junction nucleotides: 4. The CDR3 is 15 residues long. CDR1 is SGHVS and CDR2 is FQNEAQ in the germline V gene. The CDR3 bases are TGTGCCAGCAGCTTAGACAGGGGGCTGAGTGAAAAACTGTTTTTT. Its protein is CASSLDRGLSEKLFF.

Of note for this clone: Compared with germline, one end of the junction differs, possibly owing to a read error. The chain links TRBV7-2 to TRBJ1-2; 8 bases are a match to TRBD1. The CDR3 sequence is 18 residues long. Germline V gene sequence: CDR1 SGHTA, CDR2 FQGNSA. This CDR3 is CASSLVAPKVGQGYGYTF. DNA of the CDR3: TGTGCCAGCAGTTTAGTAGCTCCTAAGGTTGGACAGGGCTATGGCTACACCTTC.

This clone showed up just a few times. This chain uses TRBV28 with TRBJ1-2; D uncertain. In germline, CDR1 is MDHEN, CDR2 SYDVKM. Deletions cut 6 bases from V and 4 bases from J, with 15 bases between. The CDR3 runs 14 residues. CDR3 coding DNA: TGTGCCAGCAGAGGAGGCAGGCAACTCTATGGCTACACCTTC. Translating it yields CASRGGRQLYGYTF.

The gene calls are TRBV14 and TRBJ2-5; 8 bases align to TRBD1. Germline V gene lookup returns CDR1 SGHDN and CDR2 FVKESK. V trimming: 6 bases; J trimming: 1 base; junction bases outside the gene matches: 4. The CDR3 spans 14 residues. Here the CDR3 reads CASRGTGLQETQYF. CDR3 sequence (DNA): TGTGCCAGCAGGGGGACAGGCCTCCAAGAGACCCAGTACTTC.

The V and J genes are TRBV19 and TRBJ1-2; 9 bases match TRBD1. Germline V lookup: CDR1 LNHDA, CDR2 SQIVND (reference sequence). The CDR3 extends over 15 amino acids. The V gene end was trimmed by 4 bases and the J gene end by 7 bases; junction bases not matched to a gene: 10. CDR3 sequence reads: CASSTGGQGMRGYTF. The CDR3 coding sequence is TGTGCCAGTAGTACCGGGGGACAGGGAATGCGTGGCTACACCTTC.

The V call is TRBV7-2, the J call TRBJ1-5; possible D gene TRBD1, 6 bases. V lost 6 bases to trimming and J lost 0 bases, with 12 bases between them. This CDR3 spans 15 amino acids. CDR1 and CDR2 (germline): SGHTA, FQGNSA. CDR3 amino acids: CASSKDSYSNQPQHF. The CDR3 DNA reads TGTGCCAGCAGTAAGGACAGTTATAGCAATCAGCCCCAGCATTTT.

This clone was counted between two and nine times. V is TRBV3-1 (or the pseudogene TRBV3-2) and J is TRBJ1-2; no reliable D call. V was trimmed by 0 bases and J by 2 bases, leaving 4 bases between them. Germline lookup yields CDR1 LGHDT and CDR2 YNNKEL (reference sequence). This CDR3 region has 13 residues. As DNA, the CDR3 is TGTGCCAGCAGCCAAGACGGGAACTATGGCTACACCTTC. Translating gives CASSQDGNYGYTF.

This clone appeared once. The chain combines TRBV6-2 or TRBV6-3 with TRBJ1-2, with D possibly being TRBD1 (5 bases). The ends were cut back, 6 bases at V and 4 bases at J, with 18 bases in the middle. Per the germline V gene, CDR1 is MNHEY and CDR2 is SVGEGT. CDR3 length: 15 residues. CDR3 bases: TGTGCCAGCAGCCCGGGGACCCAGGGACTCTATGGCTACACCTTC. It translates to CASSPGTQGLYGYTF.

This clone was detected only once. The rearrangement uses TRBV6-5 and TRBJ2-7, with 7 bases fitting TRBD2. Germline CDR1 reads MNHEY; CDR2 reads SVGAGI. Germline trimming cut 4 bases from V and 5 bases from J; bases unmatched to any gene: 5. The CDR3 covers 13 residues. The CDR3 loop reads CASSLRAGDEQYV. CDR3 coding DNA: TGTGCCAGCAGTTTAAGGGCGGGGGACGAGCAGTACGTC.

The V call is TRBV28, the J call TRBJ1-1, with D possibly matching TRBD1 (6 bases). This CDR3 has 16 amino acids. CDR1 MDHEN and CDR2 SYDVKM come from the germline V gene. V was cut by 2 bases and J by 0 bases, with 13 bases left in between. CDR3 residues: CASSLTGLGVNTEAFF. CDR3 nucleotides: TGTGCCAGCAGTTTAACAGGGCTGGGCGTGAACACTGAAGCTTTCTTT. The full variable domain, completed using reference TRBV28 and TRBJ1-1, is DVKVTQSSRYLVKRTGEKVFLECVQDMDHENMFWYRQDPGLGLRLIYFSYDVKMKEKGDIPEGYSVSREKKERFSLILESASTNQTSMYLCASSLTGLGVNTEAFFGQGTRLTVV.

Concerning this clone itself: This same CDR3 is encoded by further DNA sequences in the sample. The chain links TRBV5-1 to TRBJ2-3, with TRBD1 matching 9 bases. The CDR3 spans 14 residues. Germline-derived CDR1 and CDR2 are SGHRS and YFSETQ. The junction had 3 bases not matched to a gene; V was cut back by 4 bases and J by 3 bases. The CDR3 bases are TGCGCCAGCAGCCCCGGACAGGGGACAGATACGCAGTATTTT. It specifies CASSPGQGTDTQYF.

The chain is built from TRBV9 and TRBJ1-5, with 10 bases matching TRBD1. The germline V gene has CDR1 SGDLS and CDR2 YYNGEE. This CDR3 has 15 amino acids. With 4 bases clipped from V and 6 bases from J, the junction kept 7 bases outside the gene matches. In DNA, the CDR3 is TGTGCCAGCAGCACCGGGACAGGGGTCAGTCAGCCCCAGCATTTT. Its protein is CASSTGTGVSQPQHF.

As DNA, the CDR3 is TGTGCCAGCAGTGAAGAGCGGGGGAAGCCCCAGCATTTT. Translation: CASSEERGKPQHF. The chain is built from TRBV6-1 and TRBJ1-5; the D gene is possibly TRBD1 (5 bases). Germline CDR1 reads MNHNS; CDR2 reads SASEGT. V lost 1 base and J 8 bases, leaving 9 bases between the germline ends. The CDR3 loop spans 13 amino acids.

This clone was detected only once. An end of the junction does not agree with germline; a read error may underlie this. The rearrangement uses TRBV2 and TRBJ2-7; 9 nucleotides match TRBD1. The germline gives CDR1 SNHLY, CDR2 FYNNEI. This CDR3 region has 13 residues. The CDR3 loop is CASSVLGDRVLFF. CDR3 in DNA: TGTGCCAGCAGTGTCCTCGGGGACAGGGTCCTTTTCTTC.

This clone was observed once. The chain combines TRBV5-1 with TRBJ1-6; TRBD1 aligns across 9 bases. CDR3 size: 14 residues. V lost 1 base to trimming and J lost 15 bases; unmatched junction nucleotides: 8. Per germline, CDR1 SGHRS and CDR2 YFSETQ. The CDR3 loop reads CASSLTGGPERLHF. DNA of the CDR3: TGCGCCAGCAGCTTGACAGGGGGCCCTGAGCGCCTCCACTTT. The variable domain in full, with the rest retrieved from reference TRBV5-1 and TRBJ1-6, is KAGVTQTPRYLIKTRGQQVTLSCSPISGHRSVSWYQQTPGQGLQFLFEYFSETQRNKGNFPGRFSGRQFSNSRSEMNVSTLELGDSALYLCASSLTGGPERLHFGNGTRLTVT.

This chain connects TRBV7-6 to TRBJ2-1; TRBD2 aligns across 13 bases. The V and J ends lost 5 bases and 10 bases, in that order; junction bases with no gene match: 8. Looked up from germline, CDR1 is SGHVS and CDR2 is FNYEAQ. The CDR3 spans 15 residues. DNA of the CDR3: TGTGCCAGCAGCGCCGGGACTAGCGGGGCGGGGGAGCAGTTCTTC. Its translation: CASSAGTSGAGEQFF.